One sample yielded the 30 T cell receptor beta chains listed below, sequenced in a study of T cell repertoires in cytomegalovirus infection. TCRdb re-called the reads through MiXCR, storing one row per CDR3 protein. Of roughly 200,000 distinct CDR3 sequences in the sample, 38% were seen once. Their antigen targets remain unknown. Specimen: CD8+ T cells from cultured PBMCs, collected from culture after CMV antigen stimulation. The receptors shown here come from a human donor in good health (CMV status not recorded). Some clones in this sample may be carry-over from other donors' samples.

This clonotype was observed many times. Here the CDR3 reads CASSLAAGGEQYF. In nucleotides, the CDR3 is TGTGCCAGCAGCTTAGCGGCAGGGGGCGAGCAGTACTTC. This sequence joins TRBV7-6 and TRBJ2-7, with 7 positions matching TRBD1. The germline V gene has CDR1 SGHVS and CDR2 FNYEAQ. The CDR3 extends over 13 amino acids. Unmatched junction bases numbered 2, after V lost 0 bases and J lost 6 bases.

This CDR3 is CASSLAYTGELFF. Here the CDR3 DNA reads TGTGCCAGCAGTTTAGCCTACACCGGGGAGCTGTTTTTT. The chain combines TRBV12-3 or TRBV12-4 with TRBJ2-2; D call uncertain. Trimming stripped 0 bases from V and 3 bases from J, with 2 bases between. The CDR3 spans 13 residues.

A note on this clonotype: This could be a read error, since a much larger clone is one nucleotide away. CDR3 region: CASSSPGQGGITEAFF. In DNA form, the CDR3 reads TGTGCCAGCAGCTCTCCGGGACAGGGTGGAATCACTGAAGCTTTCTTT. This rearrangement joins TRBV7-6 to TRBJ1-1, with TRBD1 matching 9 bases. CDR1 is SGHVS and CDR2 is FNYEAQ in the germline V gene. This CDR3 is built from 16 residues. J lost 4 bases, V lost 4 bases, and 10 bases had no gene match.

This clonotype turned up a few times. This chain joins TRBV27 and TRBJ2-1, with 8 bases aligning to TRBD2. Germline CDR1 and CDR2: MNHEY and SMNVEV (reference sequence). This CDR3 region has 13 residues. V shed 6 bases, J shed 7 bases, and the junction held 5 bases outside the gene matches. The CDR3 region is CASSPRLANEQFF. The DNA for the CDR3 is TGTGCCAGCAGCCCTAGACTAGCGAATGAGCAGTTCTTC.

The rearrangement joins TRBV12-3 or TRBV12-4 to TRBJ1-5; D is uncertain. This CDR3 has 13 residues. The germline V and J ends were trimmed by 6 bases and 8 bases, with 14 bases remaining between them. The CDR3 nucleotides read TGTGCCAGCAGGCCACACCCTAGAGAGCCCCAGCATTTT. It yields the protein CASRPHPREPQHF.

The CDR3 protein is CSARDFRETGSPYEQYF. CDR3 bases: TGCAGTGCTAGAGATTTCAGGGAGACAGGGAGCCCCTACGAGCAGTACTTC. The chain links TRBV20-1 to TRBJ2-7; 7 bases line up with TRBD1. J gave up 2 bases and V 0 bases, and 13 bases lay outside the gene matches. CDR3 length: 17 residues. CDR1 and CDR2 (germline): DFQATT, SNEGSKA (reference sequence).

This clonotype was detected many times. Here the CDR3 DNA reads TGTGCCAGCAGCTTAGTGGCGGGGGAGTACTATGGCTACACCTTC. Translation gives CASSLVAGEYYGYTF. The chain recombines TRBV7-6 with TRBJ1-2; D possibly corresponds to TRBD1 (5 bases). The germline V gene has CDR1 SGHVS and CDR2 FNYEAQ. Deletions cut 1 base from V and 3 bases from J, with 12 bases between. This CDR3 region has 15 residues.

This clonotype occurred a few times. The J gene is TRBJ1-4, the V gene TRBV15; D is unclear. This CDR3 has 15 amino acids. Trimming took off 4 bases at V and 7 bases at J, with 16 bases between the two ends. From germline, CDR1 is LNHNV and CDR2 YYDKDF (reference sequence). The CDR3 region has the DNA TGTGCCACCAGCACCTCCCGGAGGGTTGGTGAAAAACTGTTTTTT. This gives the protein CATSTSRRVGEKLFF.

The genes are TRBV27 and TRBJ2-1; tentatively, D is TRBD1 or TRBD2 (5 bases each). Germline V gene lookup returns CDR1 MNHEY and CDR2 SMNVEV (reference sequence). This CDR3 spans 14 amino acids. V lost 3 bases to trimming and J lost 9 bases, with 15 bases between them. The CDR3 protein is CASSFRGTPSEQFF. DNA of the CDR3: TGTGCCAGCAGTTTCCGAGGGACGCCCAGTGAGCAGTTCTTC.

This clonotype was observed a handful of times. This chain joins TRBV6-4 and TRBJ2-3, with TRBD2 matching over 11 bases. The CDR3 loop spans 15 amino acids. CDR1 is MRHNA, CDR2 SNTAGT, per germline. After removal of 3 bases from V and 1 base from J, the junction contained 0 bases not matched to a gene. CDR3 sequence: CASSETSGGTDTQYF. The CDR3 nucleotides are TGTGCCAGCAGTGAGACTAGCGGGGGCACAGATACGCAGTATTTT.

This clonotype appeared a few times. The chain joins TRBV28 to TRBJ2-7, with a possible D match to TRBD2 (5 bases). V lost 6 bases and J lost 6, with 24 bases in between. The length of the CDR3 is 16 residues. Germline CDR1 and CDR2: MDHEN and SYDVKM. CDR3 sequence reads: CASRPTRDGHRIEQYF. CDR3 DNA: TGTGCCAGCAGACCCACTAGAGACGGCCATAGGATCGAGCAGTACTTC. Using reference TRBV28 and TRBJ2-7 for the parts outside the CDR3, the full variable domain is DVKVTQSSRYLVKRTGEKVFLECVQDMDHENMFWYRQDPGLGLRLIYFSYDVKMKEKGDIPEGYSVSREKKERFSLILESASTNQTSMYLCASRPTRDGHRIEQYFGPGTRLTVT.

This chain joins TRBV11-2 and TRBJ1-1; tentatively, D is TRBD1 (6 bases). Per the germline V gene, CDR1 is SGHAT and CDR2 is FQNNGV. With 6 bases removed from V and 4 bases from J, the gap between germline ends came to 15 bases. The CDR3 has 14 residues. The CDR3 is CASSPMGAGTEAFF. In nucleotides, the CDR3 is TGTGCCAGCAGTCCCATGGGGGCTGGCACTGAAGCTTTCTTT.

This clonotype has a handful of counts. The chain links TRBV19 to TRBJ1-1, with a possible D match to TRBD1 (6 bases). From germline, CDR1 is LNHDA and CDR2 SQIVND (reference sequence). CDR3 length: 14 residues. V was trimmed by 6 bases and J by 4 bases, leaving 15 bases between them. The CDR3 here is CASRGRGASTEAFF. The CDR3 nucleotides read TGTGCCAGTAGGGGGAGGGGGGCGAGCACTGAAGCTTTCTTT.

The rearrangement uses TRBV12-3 or TRBV12-4 and TRBJ2-1, with 11 bases fitting TRBD2. J was trimmed by 4 bases and V by 4 bases; bases with no gene match: 3. The CDR3 covers 15 residues. Here the CDR3 reads CASSYSGGEYNEQFF. The CDR3 coding sequence is TGTGCCAGCAGTTATAGCGGGGGGGAATACAATGAGCAGTTCTTC.

The chain joins TRBV19 to TRBJ2-7; the match to TRBD1 covers 7 bases. The V segment lost 5 bases and the J segment 4 bases; nucleotides outside the gene matches: 14. CDR1 LNHDA and CDR2 SQIVND come from the germline V gene (reference sequence). This CDR3 spans 16 amino acids. CDR3 in amino acids: CASSDRAQGSDYEQYF. The CDR3 DNA sequence: TGTGCCAGTAGTGACAGGGCTCAAGGATCCGATTACGAGCAGTACTTC.

The genes are TRBV7-9 and TRBJ2-1; tentatively, D is TRBD2 (5 bases). The CDR3 extends over 15 amino acids. Per germline, CDR1 SEHNR and CDR2 FQNEAQ (reference sequence). V lost 9 bases to trimming and J lost 0 bases, with 15 bases between them. The CDR3 spells CASVHEGSSYNEQFF. CDR3 coding DNA: TGTGCCAGTGTCCACGAGGGAAGCTCCTACAATGAGCAGTTCTTC. The variable domain in full, completed from reference TRBV7-9 and TRBJ2-1, reads DTGVSQNPRHKITKRGQNVTFRCDPISEHNRLYWYRQTLGQGPEFLTYFQNEAQLEKSRLLSDRFSAERPKGSFSTLEIQRTEQGDSAMYLCASVHEGSSYNEQFFGPGTRLTVL.

The chain joins TRBV5-6 to TRBJ2-7; maybe TRBD1 (5 bases). CDR1 is SGHDT and CDR2 is YYEEEE in the germline V gene. This CDR3 is 14 amino acids long. V lost 2 bases and J 1 base, leaving 10 bases between the germline ends. CDR3 nucleotide sequence: TGTGCCAGCAGCTTTAAGGGGATATCCTACGAGCAGTACTTC. The encoded protein is CASSFKGISYEQYF. Filled out from reference TRBV5-6 and TRBJ2-7, the complete variable domain reads DAGVTQSPTHLIKTRGQQVTLRCSPKSGHDTVSWYQQALGQGPQFIFQYYEEEERQRGNFPDRFSGHQFPNYSSELNVNALLLGDSALYLCASSFKGISYEQYFGPGTRLTVT.

This chain uses TRBV11-2 with TRBJ1-3; D perhaps matches TRBD1 (6 bases). This CDR3 region has 18 residues. Trimming took 4 bases from V and 7 from J, leaving 26 bases between them. Germline V gene lookup returns CDR1 SGHAT and CDR2 FQNNGV. The CDR3 DNA reads TGTGCCAGCAGCTCCAGAAACCCTGGGACACGGGGAGGCAACACCATATATTTT. This encodes CASSSRNPGTRGGNTIYF.

This chain links TRBV27 with TRBJ2-7; a weak D match, TRBD1 (5 bases). This CDR3 has 13 amino acids. Germline loops: CDR1 MNHEY, CDR2 SMNVEV (reference sequence). Trimming took 10 bases from V and 3 from J, leaving 16 bases between them. The CDR3 reads CATTTGIGYEQYF. The CDR3 coding sequence is TGTGCCACTACTACAGGTATCGGCTACGAGCAGTACTTC.

This chain connects TRBV7-3 to TRBJ2-5, with TRBD1 as a possible D gene (6 bases). Germline V gene data show CDR1 as SGHTA and CDR2 as FQGTGA. This CDR3 is 14 amino acids long. Trimming removed 5 bases from V and 6 bases from J, with 16 bases in between. CDR3 residues: CASSPSVGTQTQYF. The DNA for the CDR3 is TGTGCCAGCAGCCCCTCGGTCGGGACACAGACCCAGTACTTC.

This sequence joins TRBV12-3 or TRBV12-4 and TRBJ2-1; TRBD2 might be the D (5 bases). The CDR3 extends over 16 amino acids. Trimming cost V 5 bases and J 4 bases, with 18 bases left between them. CDR3 coding DNA: TGTGCCAGCAGTCTGAGCGGAGAAGGCTCTTACAATGAGCAGTTCTTC. It codes for CASSLSGEGSYNEQFF.

The V and J genes are TRBV27 and TRBJ2-5; D not certain. The CDR3 totals 14 residues. Germline V gene sequence: CDR1 MNHEY, CDR2 SMNVEV (reference sequence). V lost 4 bases and J lost 0, with 9 bases in between. The CDR3 DNA reads as TGTGCCAGCAGTTCACTCCGCGACCAAGAGACCCAGTACTTC. Residues: CASSSLRDQETQYF.

The V and J genes are TRBV28 and TRBJ1-1, with TRBD1 as a possible D gene (5 bases). CDR1 MDHEN and CDR2 SYDVKM come from the germline V gene. Trimming stripped 6 bases from V and 6 bases from J, with 14 bases between. The CDR3 totals 13 residues. CDR3 nucleotides: TGTGCCAGCAGCGCGGGGGGGAGCCCTGAAGCTTTCTTT. Translated, it gives CASSAGGSPEAFF.

This clonotype was detected only a few times. The chain links TRBV5-6 to TRBJ2-3; 7 bases agree with TRBD1. Germline-derived CDR1 and CDR2 are SGHDT and YYEEEE. V lost 0 bases and J lost 2; bases outside the gene matches: 6. This CDR3 contains 16 residues. Here the CDR3 DNA reads TGTGCCAGCAGCTTGGATTTGGGACAGTACACAGATACGCAGTATTTT. This sequence encodes CASSLDLGQYTDTQYF.

The chain uses TRBV27 and TRBJ1-5, with TRBD1 matching over 7 bases. CDR1 MNHEY and CDR2 SMNVEV come from the germline V gene (reference sequence). This CDR3 is built from 15 residues. V lost 5 bases to trimming and J lost 4 bases; unmatched junction nucleotides: 8. The CDR3 DNA reads TGTGCCAGCAGTCCCCAGGGACAGAGAAATCAGCCCCAGCATTTT. Translating gives CASSPQGQRNQPQHF.

The chain joins TRBV5-4 to TRBJ1-6, with TRBD1 matching over 7 bases. This CDR3 spans 14 amino acids. J lost 9 bases, V lost 6 bases, and 9 bases had no gene match. Germline CDR1 is SGHNT and CDR2 is YYREEE (reference sequence). CDR3 nucleotide sequence: TGTGCCAGCACCTCGCGGGACAGCGCTTCACCCCTCCACTTT. It specifies CASTSRDSASPLHF.

This clonotype was observed a handful of times. This sequence joins TRBV6-6 and TRBJ2-1, with 7 bases fitting TRBD1. Looked up from germline, CDR1 is MNHNY and CDR2 is SVGAGI (reference sequence). This CDR3 is built from 15 residues. The V and J ends lost 6 bases and 1 base, in that order; junction bases with no gene match: 6. The DNA for the CDR3 is TGTGCCAGCAGCACACAGGGGTTTTCCTACAATGAGCAGTTCTTC. It codes for CASSTQGFSYNEQFF.

This clonotype was picked up a small number of times. The V and J genes are TRBV7-2 and TRBJ1-5; D unclear. The CDR3 is 15 amino acids. The germline V gene encodes CDR1 SGHTA and CDR2 FQGNSA. V lost 1 base and J 4 bases, leaving 11 bases between the germline ends. DNA for the CDR3: TGTGCCAGCAGCTTAGGGGTTGGGCTGAATCAGCCCCAGCATTTT. Translated, it gives CASSLGVGLNQPQHF.

A remark on this clonotype: A read error may produce the germline difference seen at one junction end. The rearrangement links TRBV6-1 to TRBJ2-1; possibly TRBD1 for D (6 bases). Per germline, CDR1 MNHNS and CDR2 SASEGT. The CDR3 is 15 residues long. In DNA form, the CDR3 reads TGTGCGAGCAGTGAAACTTGGGGGCTTTACAATGAGCAGTTCTTC. This sequence encodes CASSETWGLYNEQFF.

The rearrangement uses TRBV27 and TRBJ2-7, with D perhaps given as TRBD1 or TRBD2 (5 bases each). V dropped 3 bases and J dropped 0 bases, with 9 bases sitting between them. This CDR3 spans 14 amino acids. In germline, CDR1 is MNHEY, CDR2 SMNVEV (reference sequence). The DNA of the CDR3 is TGTGCCAGCAGTTTTCAGGGACCCTCCTACGAGCAGTACTTC. Protein product: CASSFQGPSYEQYF.